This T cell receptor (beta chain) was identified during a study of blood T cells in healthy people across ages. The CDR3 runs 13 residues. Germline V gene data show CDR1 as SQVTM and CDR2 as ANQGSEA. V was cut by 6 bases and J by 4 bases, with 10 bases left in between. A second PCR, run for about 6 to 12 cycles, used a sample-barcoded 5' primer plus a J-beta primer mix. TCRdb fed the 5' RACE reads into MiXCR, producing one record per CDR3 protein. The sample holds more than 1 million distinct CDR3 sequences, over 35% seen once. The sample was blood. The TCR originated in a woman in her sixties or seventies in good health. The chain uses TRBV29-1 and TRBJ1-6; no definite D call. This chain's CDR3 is CSVAKGYNSPLHF. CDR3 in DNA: TGCAGCGTCGCTAAGGGTTATAATTCACCCCTCCACTTT.